Presented here are 17 T cell receptor beta chains from one specimen sequenced in a study of Graves' ophthalmopathy and Graves' hyperthyroidism. RNA transcripts yielded amplified TCR beta CDR3 regions. The workflow started with a first-round RT-PCR run with HTBI primers and then moved on to a second-round multiplex PCR. TCRdb re-called the multiplex PCR reads with MiXCR, one entry per CDR3 protein. The repertoire holds 300,000 to 450,000 distinct CDR3 sequences, approximately 18% seen once, with roughly 2.3% in the top ten. Source material: peripheral blood. These receptors all stem from an adult woman with stable Graves' hyperthyroidism.

The sample holds a few counts of this clonotype. The J gene is TRBJ2-1, the V gene TRBV10-3; the match to TRBD1 covers 7 bases. After removal of 5 bases from V and 1 base from J, the junction contained 8 bases not matched to a gene. The CDR3 is 16 residues long. Germline V gives CDR1 ENHRY, CDR2 SYGVKD. Here the CDR3 reads CAISPGTEVSYNEQFF. Here the CDR3 DNA reads TGTGCCATCAGTCCCGGGACAGAGGTGTCCTACAATGAGCAGTTCTTC.

This clonotype has at least ten counts. The gene calls are TRBV20-1 and TRBJ2-7, with TRBD2 identical over 14 bases. The CDR3 length is 12 residues. Germline V CDR1 and CDR2: DFQATT, SNEGSKA (reference sequence). The J segment lost 10 bases and the V segment lost 5 bases, leaving 4 bases of the junction unmatched. CDR3 nucleotides: TGCAGTGCTCCGGGACTAGCGGGAGACCAGTACTTC. Protein: CSAPGLAGDQYF.

This clonotype was observed many times. The CDR3: CASSRTGGEAFF. CDR3 nucleotides: TGTGCCAGCTCGCGGACAGGGGGAGAAGCTTTCTTT. The chain carries TRBV6-5 and TRBJ1-1, with 10 positions matching TRBD1. Germline V CDR1 and CDR2: MNHEY, SVGAGI. The CDR3 totals 12 residues. Germline trimming cut 8 bases from V and 8 bases from J; bases unmatched to any gene: 5.

The table lists this clonotype with many counts. This chain links TRBV5-1 with TRBJ1-2; TRBD1 aligns across 9 bases. The ends lost 5 bases at V and 5 bases at J; junction bases unmatched: 10. CDR1 is SGHRS and CDR2 is YFSETQ in the germline V gene. The CDR3 runs to 15 residues. CDR3 bases: TGCGCCAGCAGAAATGTGGACGGACAGGGGTATGGCTACACCTTC. Encoded protein: CASRNVDGQGYGYTF.

In this sample, this clonotype turned up many times. This sequence joins TRBV28 and TRBJ2-5; 10 bases map to TRBD1. V was clipped by 6 bases and J by 3 bases; unmatched bases: 13. CDR1 and CDR2 from the germline V gene are MDHEN and SYDVKM. This CDR3 has 17 residues. CDR3 residues: CASRGEGTGELEETQYF. Here the CDR3 DNA reads TGTGCCAGCAGGGGCGAAGGGACAGGGGAGCTGGAAGAGACCCAGTACTTC. The full variable domain, completed using reference TRBV28 and TRBJ2-5, is DVKVTQSSRYLVKRTGEKVFLECVQDMDHENMFWYRQDPGLGLRLIYFSYDVKMKEKGDIPEGYSVSREKKERFSLILESASTNQTSMYLCASRGEGTGELEETQYFGPGTRLLVL.

This clonotype occurred once. A much larger clone differs from this one at a single base, so this may be a read error. The chain couples TRBV18 to TRBJ1-6, with no clear D. The CDR3 contains 14 residues. Germline V gene sequence: CDR1 KGHSH, CDR2 LQKENI. The CDR3 sequence: CASSPDIYISPLHF. CDR3 in DNA: TGTGCCAGCTCACCAGACATCTATATTTCACCCCTCCACTTT.

This clonotype has at least ten counts. The J gene is TRBJ1-5, the V gene TRBV10-3, with 7 bases fitting TRBD1. Germline lookup yields CDR1 ENHRY and CDR2 SYGVKD. There are 14 residues in the CDR3. V dropped 2 bases and J dropped 2; count of bases not matched to a gene: 0. For the CDR3, the DNA is TGTGCCATCAGTGAGGGACAGGGCAATCAGCCCCAGCATTTT. It codes for CAISEGQGNQPQHF.

The chain has TRBV20-1 and TRBJ2-6, with D maybe TRBD1 (5 bases). CDR1 and CDR2 (germline): DFQATT, SNEGSKA (reference sequence). V lost 3 bases, J lost 4 bases, and 16 bases lay in between. CDR3 length equals 16 residues. This chain's CDR3 is CSAREIDSMGANVLTF. The CDR3 DNA reads TGCAGTGCTAGGGAAATTGACAGTATGGGGGCCAACGTCCTGACTTTC.

This clonotype was seen at least ten times. The chain uses TRBV12-3 or TRBV12-4 and TRBJ2-7; D gene uncertain. The CDR3 is 13 amino acids. The V end was cut by 4 bases, the J end by 2 bases, with 9 bases between. The CDR3 DNA follows: TGTGCCAGCAGTTCTCGTAGGGCCTACGAGCAGTACTTC. Its translation: CASSSRRAYEQYF.

The chain links TRBV6-1 to TRBJ2-5; 9 bases align to TRBD1. Germline V gene data show CDR1 as MNHNS and CDR2 as SASEGT. J was trimmed by 3 bases and V by 1 base; bases with no gene match: 12. The CDR3 is 18 residues long. CDR3 DNA: TGTGCCAGCAGTGAAGGGACAGGGGCCCTTAGGGCTGAAGAGACCCAGTACTTC. The encoded protein is CASSEGTGALRAEETQYF.

This clonotype was observed many times. The genes are TRBV2 and TRBJ1-1, with D perhaps matching TRBD1 (5 bases). The germline V gene encodes CDR1 SNHLY and CDR2 FYNNEI. The CDR3 spans 13 residues. Trimming left V 8 bases short and J 5 bases short, with 15 bases between. The CDR3 DNA is TGTGCCAGCTCCGGGGCGGTAGGGACTGAAGCTTTCTTT. Translated, it gives CASSGAVGTEAFF.

At least ten counts were recorded for this clonotype. The chain links TRBV2 to TRBJ2-2, with D unresolved. This CDR3 has 13 residues. V lost 6 bases to trimming and J lost 0 bases, with 5 bases between them. CDR1 and CDR2 from the germline V gene are SNHLY and FYNNEI. CDR3 coding DNA: TGTGCCAGCAGGCCGTCGAACACCGGGGAGCTGTTTTTT. It encodes CASRPSNTGELFF. The full variable domain, rest sourced from reference TRBV2 and TRBJ2-2, is EPEVTQTPSHQVTQMGQEVILRCVPISNHLYFYWYRQILGQKVEFLVSFYNNEISEKSEIFDDQFSVERPDGSNFTLKIRSTKLEDSAMYFCASRPSNTGELFFGEGSRLTVL.

V usage is TRBV28 and J usage is TRBJ2-2; TRBD2 agrees at 7 bases. This CDR3 has 16 residues. CDR1 and CDR2 from the germline V gene are MDHEN and SYDVKM. J was trimmed by 3 bases and V by 1 base; bases with no gene match: 5. The CDR3 DNA follows: TGTGCCAGCAGTTTATTCGGGGACTACTACACCGGGGAGCTGTTTTTT. This encodes CASSLFGDYYTGELFF.

The sample holds one count of this clonotype. The V gene is TRBV3-1, the J gene TRBJ2-2, with 7 positions matching TRBD2. Germline lookup yields CDR1 LGHDT and CDR2 YNNKEL (reference sequence). V lost 1 base, J lost 3 bases, and 14 bases stayed unmatched. This CDR3 spans 19 amino acids. CDR3 bases: TGTGCCAGCAGCCAAGTCGGATGGGGAAGGGGAGGGTACACCGGGGAGCTGTTTTTT. Translation gives CASSQVGWGRGGYTGELFF. The full variable domain, rest sourced from reference TRBV3-1 and TRBJ2-2, is DTAVSQTPKYLVTQMGNDKSIKCEQNLGHDTMYWYKQDSKKFLKIMFSYNNKELIINETVPNRFSPKSPDKAHLNLHINSLELGDSAVYFCASSQVGWGRGGYTGELFFGEGSRLTVL.

The sample holds many counts of this clonotype. The chain couples TRBV2 to TRBJ1-6; no firm D call. The CDR3 extends over 15 amino acids. Germline loops: CDR1 SNHLY, CDR2 FYNNEI. V lost 7 bases and J lost 5, with 15 bases in between. CDR3 protein: CASTSDTANNSPLHF. The CDR3 nucleotides read TGTGCCAGCACCTCTGACACTGCGAATAATTCACCCCTCCACTTT.

This clonotype has at least ten counts. The chain employs TRBV3-1 and TRBJ2-7; D perhaps matches TRBD1 (6 bases). This CDR3 is built from 15 residues. Germline V gene sequence: CDR1 LGHDT, CDR2 YNNKEL (reference sequence). V lost 5 bases and J 0 bases, leaving 14 bases between the germline ends. CDR3 sequence (DNA): TGTGCCAGCAGCGAAATGGGGGCCTACTCCTACGAGCAGTACTTC. Its protein is CASSEMGAYSYEQYF.

In this sample, this clonotype turned up many times. This rearrangement joins TRBV5-1 to TRBJ2-7; a possible D gene is TRBD2 (5 bases). CDR1 is SGHRS and CDR2 is YFSETQ in the germline V gene. V lost 4 bases and J lost 3, with 8 bases in between. This CDR3 is 12 amino acids long. CDR3 bases: TGCGCCAGCAGCCGCGCGGGCTACGAGCAGTACTTC. Translating gives CASSRAGYEQYF.